These T cell receptor beta chains were read from a single sample in a study of blood T cell repertoires in COVID-19. The table came from immunoSEQ multiplex PCR; TCRdb's copy has only in-frame clones and leaves some out. Of roughly 440,000 clones in the sample, approximately 89% were seen once. Sequencing was done on a sample of peripheral blood. The receptor set was obtained from a woman aged 45-59 years with COVID-19, enrolled during active disease. CDR3s include the opening cysteine and the closing phenylalanine or tryptophan. The size field is filled for only some rows; it gives once, few, many or a size class.

J gene: TRBJ2-7; clone size: NA; V gene: TRBV9; CDR3 protein: CASSVVRRVPHYEQYF
J gene: TRBJ2-3; clone size: NA; V gene: TRBV5-6; CDR3 protein: CASSPDSLTDTQYF
J gene: TRBJ2-3; clone size: NA; V gene: TRBV30; CDR3 protein: CAWRAYGRTDTQYF
J gene: TRBJ2-3; clone size: once; V gene: TRBV30; CDR3 protein: CAWSSVAGEVGGTDTQYF
J gene: TRBJ1-1; clone size: NA; V gene: TRBV30; CDR3 protein: CAWRNRVRDTEAFF
J gene: TRBJ1-2; clone size: NA; V gene: TRBV9; CDR3 protein: CASSGRDLRYGYTF
J gene: TRBJ2-3; clone size: NA; V gene: TRBV4-1; CDR3 protein: CASSQGPLRGGTDTQYF
J gene: TRBJ2-1; clone size: NA; V gene: TRBV5-4; CDR3 protein: CASSLGGLVTVNEQFF
J gene: TRBJ1-5; clone size: NA; V gene: TRBV12-3/TRBV12-4; CDR3 protein: CASSPGGNQPQHF
J gene: TRBJ2-3; clone size: NA; V gene: TRBV27; CDR3 protein: CASSWGQNTDTQYF
J gene: TRBJ2-5; clone size: NA; V gene: TRBV24-1; CDR3 protein: CATSDTGLSQYF
J gene: TRBJ1-4; clone size: NA; V gene: TRBV6-5; CDR3 protein: CASSYGPGNEKLFF
J gene: TRBJ1-1; clone size: NA; V gene: TRBV12-5; CDR3 protein: CASGLPYSWDRGFGAFF
J gene: TRBJ1-1; clone size: NA; V gene: TRBV11-2; CDR3 protein: CASSSTGRGNTEAFF
J gene: TRBJ2-3; clone size: NA; V gene: TRBV6-2/TRBV6-3; CDR3 protein: CASSYSLAGGPTDTQYF
J gene: TRBJ2-3; clone size: NA; V gene: TRBV7-9; CDR3 protein: CASMGGRRGLYTDTQYF
J gene: TRBJ2-5; clone size: NA; V gene: TRBV25-1; CDR3 protein: CASSHPLGGSGGETQYF
J gene: TRBJ2-4; clone size: NA; V gene: TRBV28; CDR3 protein: CASSPRLAKNIQYF
J gene: TRBJ1-1; clone size: NA; V gene: TRBV30; CDR3 protein: CAWDEQGTEAFF
J gene: TRBJ1-4; clone size: NA; V gene: TRBV2; CDR3 protein: CASSAADRQKLFF
J gene: TRBJ1-1; clone size: NA; V gene: TRBV4-1; CDR3 protein: CASSQWTLGDTEAFF
J gene: TRBJ1-5; clone size: NA; V gene: TRBV12-3/TRBV12-4; CDR3 protein: CASSSPSQPQHF
J gene: TRBJ2-5; clone size: NA; V gene: TRBV9; CDR3 protein: CASSRSSGGEETQYF
J gene: TRBJ1-1; clone size: NA; V gene: TRBV28; CDR3 protein: CASTIRGRGTEAFF
J gene: TRBJ2-3; clone size: NA; V gene: TRBV7-9; CDR3 protein: CASSSEQGALQYF
J gene: TRBJ2-7; clone size: NA; V gene: TRBV2; CDR3 protein: CASSDPGQANYEQYF
J gene: TRBJ1-1; clone size: NA; V gene: TRBV19; CDR3 protein: CASSMSTGGASRAFF
J gene: TRBJ1-3; clone size: NA; V gene: TRBV19; CDR3 protein: CATDEGQGVSGNTIYF
J gene: TRBJ1-2; clone size: NA; V gene: TRBV9; CDR3 protein: CASSGTAAAIHYGYTF
J gene: TRBJ1-2; clone size: few; V gene: TRBV30; CDR3 protein: CAVPGQWNYGYTF
J gene: TRBJ1-3; clone size: NA; V gene: TRBV12-3/TRBV12-4; CDR3 protein: CAFAKHSGNTIYF
J gene: TRBJ2-4; clone size: NA; V gene: TRBV19; CDR3 protein: CASGSSAKNIQYF
J gene: TRBJ2-7; clone size: NA; V gene: TRBV3-1/TRBV3-2; CDR3 protein: CASSQVRDSEQYF
J gene: TRBJ1-4; clone size: NA; V gene: TRBV4-1; CDR3 protein: CASSQEGRAHGGEKLFF
J gene: TRBJ1-4; clone size: NA; V gene: TRBV6-5; CDR3 protein: CASKLTATNEKLFF
J gene: TRBJ1-5; clone size: NA; V gene: TRBV28; CDR3 protein: CASTRGVLGDSNQPQHF
J gene: TRBJ2-1; clone size: NA; V gene: TRBV3-1/TRBV3-2; CDR3 protein: CASSQGFSGGVNEQFF
J gene: TRBJ2-3; clone size: NA; V gene: TRBV3-1/TRBV3-2; CDR3 protein: CASSQVSGGGTDTQYF
J gene: TRBJ2-5; clone size: NA; V gene: TRBV6-5; CDR3 protein: CASSTIGGQETQYF
J gene: TRBJ1-4; clone size: NA; V gene: TRBV28; CDR3 protein: CASSFARVRGKLFF
J gene: TRBJ1-6; clone size: NA; V gene: TRBV24-1; CDR3 protein: CATSEANSPLHF
J gene: TRBJ2-3; clone size: NA; V gene: TRBV10-2; CDR3 protein: CASSEPGLAGAPRDTQYF
J gene: TRBJ1-1; clone size: NA; V gene: TRBV5-1; CDR3 protein: CASSLVIGGGNTEAFF
J gene: TRBJ2-3; clone size: NA; V gene: TRBV7-9; CDR3 protein: CASSRELTDTQYF
J gene: TRBJ1-1; clone size: NA; V gene: TRBV10-3; CDR3 protein: CAITPGTDNTEAFF
J gene: TRBJ1-2; clone size: once; V gene: TRBV7-8; CDR3 protein: CASSLGTHGYTF
J gene: TRBJ1-1; clone size: NA; V gene: TRBV11-1; CDR3 protein: CASSLVKQAAEAFF
J gene: TRBJ2-7; clone size: NA; V gene: TRBV2; CDR3 protein: CASSEQGGPYEQYF
J gene: TRBJ1-2; clone size: NA; V gene: TRBV19; CDR3 protein: CASSRGQGTGGYTF
J gene: TRBJ2-1; clone size: NA; V gene: TRBV7-3; CDR3 protein: CASSPAAAGLAGGYNEQFF
J gene: TRBJ2-1; clone size: NA; V gene: TRBV5-5; CDR3 protein: CASRGDRGYNEQFF
J gene: TRBJ2-1; clone size: NA; V gene: TRBV2; CDR3 protein: CASSSSGPGEQFF
J gene: TRBJ1-2; clone size: NA; V gene: TRBV10-3; CDR3 protein: CAIHDSDREQLMRNGYTF